This is a list of T cell receptor beta chains from one sample in a study of blood T cell repertoires in COVID-19. Only in-frame clones appear in the TCRdb table, and some are missing; sequencing was by immunoSEQ multiplex PCR. This sample has 200,000 to 300,000 clones; roughly 86% occur once, and the top ten carry 4%. Sample: peripheral blood. Receptor source: a man aged 45 to 65 with acute or convalescent COVID-19. CDR3s include the opening cysteine and the closing phenylalanine or tryptophan. D genes are given only for firm matches. A row's size may be missing; if present it is once, few, many or a size class.

v_gene	j_gene	abundance	d_gene	CDR3nt	CDR3aa
TRBV28	TRBJ1-2	few	.	TGTGCCAGCAGGTCGGGGGGGACCGGTAACTATGGCTACACCTTC	CASRSGGTGNYGYTF
TRBV19	TRBJ2-1	.	TRBD2	TGTGCCAGTAGTTTAATAGCGGGAGGGCTTGAGCAGTTCTTC	CASSLIAGGLEQFF
TRBV11-1	TRBJ1-1	.	.	TGTGCCAGCAGCTTTTCGGGGTTTGGGAACACTGAAGCTTTCTTT	CASSFSGFGNTEAFF
TRBV10-3	TRBJ2-5	.	TRBD1	TGTGCCATCAGTCCGGGACAGGGGTCACCCAGGGAGCGGGACCAAGAGACCCAGTACTTC	CAISPGQGSPRERDQETQYF
TRBV19	TRBJ2-1	.	TRBD2	TGTGCCACCGGGACTAGCGGGGACAATGAGCAGTTCTTC	CATGTSGDNEQFF
TRBV30	TRBJ1-2	.	.	TGTGCCTGGAGTGGAAGCGGGGACTATGGCTACACCTTC	CAWSGSGDYGYTF
TRBV5-1	TRBJ2-1	.	.	TGCGCCAGCAGCTTTCTAGCGACCGAGGAGGGTGAGCAGTTCTTC	CASSFLATEEGEQFF
TRBV15	TRBJ2-4	few	TRBD2	TGTGCCACCAGCAGAGCGACGGGGGGAGCCAAAAACATTCAGTACTTC	CATSRATGGAKNIQYF
TRBV30	TRBJ1-2	.	.	TGTGCCTGGAGGACAGGAAACTATGGCTACACCTTC	CAWRTGNYGYTF
TRBV18	TRBJ2-5	.	TRBD2	TGTGCCAGCTCATGGTCCGGACTAGCGGGAGCCTCGGGGTACCAAGAGACCCAGTACTTC	CASSWSGLAGASGYQETQYF
TRBV5-1	TRBJ1-1	.	.	TGCGCCAGCAACCCCGGGGGGGGTACGAACACTGAAGCTTTCTTT	CASNPGGGTNTEAFF
TRBV6-6	TRBJ1-6	.	TRBD1	TGTGCCAGCAGTTCCCCAGGGGGACAAAATTCACCCCTCCACTTT	CASSSPGGQNSPLHF
TRBV10-3	TRBJ2-6	.	.	TGTGCCACCTTAAGCGCTGGGGCCAACGTCCTGACTTTC	CATLSAGANVLTF
TRBV11-2	TRBJ2-3	.	.	TGTGCCAGCAGCTCCCGGGCAGATACGCAGTATTTT	CASSSRADTQYF
TRBV6-1	TRBJ1-3	.	.	TGTGCCAGCAGTGAATTAGTCGGAAACACCATATATTTT	CASSELVGNTIYF
TRBV9	TRBJ2-4	.	TRBD1	TGTGCCAGCAGCGCCGTAAGCGGACAGGGAAACATTCAGTATTTC	CASSAVSGQGNIQYF
TRBV30	TRBJ2-7	few	.	TGTGCCTGGAGTACAAACTCCTACGAGCAGTACTTC	CAWSTNSYEQYF
TRBV5-1	TRBJ1-3	.	.	TGCGCCAGCAGCCTAGGAACAGGGGGAAACACCATATATTTT	CASSLGTGGNTIYF